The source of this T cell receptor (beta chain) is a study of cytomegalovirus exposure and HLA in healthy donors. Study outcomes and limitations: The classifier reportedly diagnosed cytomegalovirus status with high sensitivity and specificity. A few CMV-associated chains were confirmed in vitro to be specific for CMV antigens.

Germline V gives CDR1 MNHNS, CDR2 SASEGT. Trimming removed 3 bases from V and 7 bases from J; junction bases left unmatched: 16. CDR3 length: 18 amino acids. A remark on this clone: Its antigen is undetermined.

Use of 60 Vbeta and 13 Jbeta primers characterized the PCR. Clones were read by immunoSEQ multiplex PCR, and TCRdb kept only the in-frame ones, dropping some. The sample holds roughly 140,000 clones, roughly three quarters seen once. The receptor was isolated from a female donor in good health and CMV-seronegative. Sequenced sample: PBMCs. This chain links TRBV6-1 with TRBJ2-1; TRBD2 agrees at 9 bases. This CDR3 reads CASSDLRMAGGSSNEQFF. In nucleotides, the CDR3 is TGTGCCAGCAGTGACTTGCGGATGGCGGGGGGGTCAAGTAATGAGCAGTTCTTC.